This T cell receptor (beta chain) was observed in a study of Graves' ophthalmopathy and Graves' hyperthyroidism. Study results and caveats: Between ophthalmopathy and stable hyperthyroidism, a 13-signature model drew a separation with roughly 88% sensitivity and 81.08% specificity. Both a roughly 66% sensitivity and an approximately 77% specificity characterized the model's predictions of ophthalmopathy progression.

RNA transcripts yielded amplified TCR beta CDR3 regions. First-round RT-PCR with HTBI primers preceded a second-round multiplex PCR. TCRdb re-called the multiplex PCR reads with MiXCR, one entry per CDR3 protein. The sample records about 660,000 distinct CDR3 sequences, about two fifths being singletons. The V gene's germline CDR1 is SGHTA and CDR2 FQGNSA. The CDR3 contains 12 residues. J gave up 10 bases and V 7 bases, and 4 bases lay outside the gene matches. As concerns this clonotype: The antigen remains unidentified.

The diagnosis was founded upon clinical symptoms, serum thyroxine, TRAb, thyroid ultrasound and orbital computed tomography. Sequenced input: peripheral blood. The chain carries TRBV7-2 and TRBJ1-3; 10 bases align to TRBD1. The sequence came from an adult man with Graves' ophthalmopathy. The CDR3 spells CASTQGQGTIYF. CDR3 DNA: TGTGCCAGCACCCAGGGACAGGGGACCATATATTTT.